This T cell receptor (beta chain) was recovered during a study of regulatory T cells in long-lasting Graves disease. Researchers made TCR beta libraries by using iRepertoire HTBI primers and running Arm-PCR on CDR3 regions. TCRdb processed the multiplex PCR reads anew with MiXCR; each CDR3 protein has one entry. The data contain about 430,000 distinct CDR3 sequences, under 25% of them seen just once; the ten biggest clones take up over 11%. Germline assignment: CDR1 SGHDT and CDR2 YYEEEE. The CDR3 extends over 17 amino acids. With 2 bases clipped from V and 0 bases from J, the junction kept 8 bases outside the gene matches. Time point described: persistent/refractory GD, antithyroid drugs over 5 years with positive TRAb. PBMC RNA was the source of the TCR library.

The specimen was peripheral blood mononuclear cells (PBMCs), collected when the disease was refractory, from a patient treated with antithyroid drugs. The gene calls are TRBV5-6 and TRBJ2-7, with 10 bases fitting TRBD2. This TCR was sampled from a female donor with Graves disease. CDR3 amino acids: CASSLVLLAGDSYEQYF. CDR3 DNA: TGTGCCAGCAGCTTAGTACTTCTAGCGGGAGACTCCTACGAGCAGTACTTC.